This T cell receptor beta chain was profiled in a study of T cell responses to AZD1222 COVID-19 vaccine. Study observations and caveats: Clonal diversity was possibly underestimated; the donors were predominantly white British and more often female. The reported proportion of spike-specific TCRs targeting unmutated variant regions was nearly half. Across spike, vaccine-associated CD4 TCRs were found, dominant at 160-218 and 743-854.

This clone was recorded once. The antigen is undetermined. The method was immunoSEQ multiplex PCR; TCRdb's version includes in-frame clones alone and lacks a portion of them. The table shows about 150,000 clones, with 75% to 95% occurring only once. V lost 3 bases, J lost 3 bases, and 7 bases stayed unmatched. CDR3 length: 16 residues. CDR1 and CDR2 (germline): MGHRA, YSYEKL. The material was peripheral blood, obtained on day 0 of AZD1222 vaccination. The chain combines TRBV4-1 with TRBJ2-7; the match to TRBD1 covers 11 bases. The origin of this receptor is an adult in good health. In DNA form, the CDR3 reads TGCGCCAGCAGCCATTACGTTGGGACAGGGGGCTACGAGCAGTACTTC. Its translation is CASSHYVGTGGYEQYF.